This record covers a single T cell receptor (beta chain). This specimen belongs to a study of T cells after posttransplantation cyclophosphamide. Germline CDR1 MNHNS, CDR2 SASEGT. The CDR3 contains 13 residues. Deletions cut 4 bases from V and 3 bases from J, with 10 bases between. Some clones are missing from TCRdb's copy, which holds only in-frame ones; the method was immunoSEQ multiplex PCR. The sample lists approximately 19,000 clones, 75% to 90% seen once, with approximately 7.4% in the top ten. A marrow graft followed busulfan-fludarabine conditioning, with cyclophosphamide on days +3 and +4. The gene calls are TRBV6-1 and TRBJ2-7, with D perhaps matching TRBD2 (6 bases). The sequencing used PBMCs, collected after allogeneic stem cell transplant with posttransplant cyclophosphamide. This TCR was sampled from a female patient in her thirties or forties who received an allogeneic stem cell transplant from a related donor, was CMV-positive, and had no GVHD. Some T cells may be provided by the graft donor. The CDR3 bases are TGTGCCAGCAGTGCAGGACTAAACTACGAGCAGTACTTC. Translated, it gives CASSAGLNYEQYF.